The next 23 T cell receptor beta chains were all read from a single sample in a study of OX40 agonist ivuxolimab in advanced cancers. Measured with immunoSEQ multiplex PCR; TCRdb has only the in-frame clones, and not every one. The table has 75,000 to 100,000 clones, 80% to 90% seen once; the top ten hold about 1.9%. This sample comprised CD4+ or CD8+ T cells sorted from blood, obtained in a trial of the OX40 agonist ivuxolimab. These receptors were obtained from an adult with an advanced solid tumor such as melanoma, head and neck, liver or kidney cancer.

The chain uses TRBV19 and TRBJ2-3; D gene ambiguous. The CDR3 is 14 residues long. Deletions cut 2 bases from V and 4 bases from J, with 10 bases between. CDR1 LNHDA and CDR2 SQIVND come from the germline V gene (reference sequence). The CDR3 sequence: CASSISQYPDTQYF. In DNA form, the CDR3 reads TGTGCCAGTAGTATAAGCCAATACCCAGATACGCAGTATTTT.

The rearrangement uses TRBV19 and TRBJ1-1; TRBD1 aligns across 12 bases. V gave up 7 bases and J gave up 3 bases; unmatched junction bases: 9. The CDR3 consists of 16 residues. Germline-derived CDR1 and CDR2 are LNHDA and SQIVND (reference sequence). Written as DNA, the CDR3 is TGTGCCAGTACGGGGACAGGGGGCTCTTGGGACACTGAAGCTTTCTTT. This translates into CASTGTGGSWDTEAFF.

The rearrangement links TRBV5-1 to TRBJ1-2, with D perhaps TRBD1 (6 bases). This CDR3 comprises 18 residues. Germline CDR1 is SGHRS and CDR2 is YFSETQ. V gave up 0 bases and J gave up 10 bases, with 28 bases separating them. In DNA form, the CDR3 reads TGCGCCAGCAGCTTGGGGGGTCTAGGAATTGGACAGTCGCCTGACTACACCTTC. Protein product: CASSLGGLGIGQSPDYTF. Supplemented by reference TRBV5-1 and TRBJ1-2, the full variable domain reads KAGVTQTPRYLIKTRGQQVTLSCSPISGHRSVSWYQQTPGQGLQFLFEYFSETQRNKGNFPGRFSGRQFSNSRSEMNVSTLELGDSALYLCASSLGGLGIGQSPDYTFGSGTRLTVV.

This rearrangement joins TRBV5-4 to TRBJ2-5; D uncertain. This CDR3 is built from 11 residues. Trimming stripped 4 bases from V and 4 bases from J, with 5 bases between. Germline V gene sequence: CDR1 SGHNT, CDR2 YYREEE (reference sequence). CDR3 in DNA: TGTGCCAGCAGCGCGGCAGAGACCCAGTACTTC. Its protein is CASSAAETQYF.

The rearrangement uses TRBV6-5 and TRBJ2-7; no clear D. V dropped 7 bases and J dropped 4 bases, with 5 bases sitting between them. CDR3 length: 10 residues. Germline loops: CDR1 MNHEY, CDR2 SVGAGI. The CDR3 sequence: CASTRYEQYF. The CDR3 nucleotides read TGTGCCAGCACGAGGTACGAGCAGTACTTC.

The sample holds a few counts of this clone. CDR3 in amino acids: CASTLLQGDDGELFF. The DNA of the CDR3 is TGTGCCAGCACTTTATTACAGGGTGATGACGGGGAGCTGTTTTTT. This rearrangement joins TRBV6-5 to TRBJ2-2, with D tentatively TRBD1 (6 bases). Germline CDR1 reads MNHEY; CDR2 reads SVGAGI. V was pared by 7 bases and J by 7 bases, with 19 bases between. This CDR3 has 15 residues.

The rearrangement joins TRBV5-1 to TRBJ2-6; 10 nucleotides agree with TRBD1. The CDR3 totals 18 residues. The germline CDR1 and CDR2 sequences are SGHRS and YFSETQ. V shed 0 bases, J shed 3 bases, and the junction held 6 bases outside the gene matches. The CDR3 loop reads CASSLADRGLGGANVLTF. The CDR3 DNA reads as TGCGCCAGCAGCTTGGCCGACAGGGGGCTGGGTGGGGCCAACGTCCTGACTTTC.

V and J are TRBV5-1 and TRBJ1-4; D may be TRBD1 (5 bases). Per germline, CDR1 SGHRS and CDR2 YFSETQ. V dropped 2 bases and J dropped 6 bases, with 11 bases sitting between them. The CDR3 extends over 14 amino acids. DNA for the CDR3: TGCGCCAGCAGCTTCAGGGCCAAAGATGAAAAACTGTTTTTT. Translation: CASSFRAKDEKLFF.

V gene TRBV7-2 combines with J gene TRBJ1-5; D is ambiguous. The CDR3 runs to 15 residues. V shed 1 base and J shed 6 bases, with 13 bases lying between them. CDR1 and CDR2 (germline): SGHTA, FQGNSA. The CDR3 loop reads CASSLVGGRGQPQHF. CDR3 DNA: TGTGCCAGCAGCTTAGTAGGCGGCCGAGGTCAGCCCCAGCATTTT.

The chain has TRBV7-2 and TRBJ2-3; D remains unclear. Germline V gene sequence: CDR1 SGHTA, CDR2 FQGNSA. V was pared by 2 bases and J by 0 bases, with 12 bases between. This CDR3 contains 16 residues. CDR3 region: CASSLRTVLSTDTQYF. CDR3 in DNA: TGTGCCAGCAGCTTACGGACGGTTTTAAGCACAGATACGCAGTATTTT.

The chain recombines TRBV10-3 with TRBJ2-1; weak D call: TRBD1 (6 bases). There are 14 residues in the CDR3. CDR1 ENHRY and CDR2 SYGVKD come from the germline V gene. V lost 4 bases and J 3 bases, leaving 10 bases between the germline ends. CDR3 nucleotides: TGTGCCATCAGTGCGAGACAGGACTACAATGAGCAGTTCTTC. Translated: CAISARQDYNEQFF.

This chain links TRBV15 with TRBJ1-2; no clear D gene. The germline V gene encodes CDR1 LNHNV and CDR2 YYDKDF (reference sequence). The V end lost 0 bases, the J end lost 8 bases, and 13 bases lay between the germline ends. The CDR3 is made up of 14 amino acids. The CDR3: CATSRDFGSTGYTF. The CDR3 region has the DNA TGTGCCACCAGCAGAGATTTTGGCAGTACGGGCTACACCTTC.

The chain combines TRBV5-5 with TRBJ2-7; D not resolved. CDR1 is SGHKS, CDR2 YYEKEE, per germline (reference sequence). The CDR3 is 11 residues long. V lost 2 bases and J lost 5, with 5 bases in between. This CDR3 reads CASSFHHEQYF. CDR3 coding DNA: TGTGCCAGCAGCTTCCATCACGAGCAGTACTTC.

J is TRBJ2-3 and V is TRBV14; 9 bases align to TRBD1. In germline, CDR1 is SGHDN, CDR2 FVKESK. Trimming took 1 base from V and 4 from J; bases not matched to a gene: 6. The CDR3 contains 16 residues. The CDR3 DNA sequence: TGTGCCAGCAGCCAAGGCGGACAGGGGTCACCAGATACGCAGTATTTT. Translating gives CASSQGGQGSPDTQYF.

CDR3 in amino acids: CASRLQGMEYF. The CDR3 region has the DNA TGTGCCAGCAGGTTACAGGGGATGGAGTACTTC. J is TRBJ2-7 and V is TRBV6-5; 7 bases match TRBD1. CDR3 size: 11 residues. In germline, CDR1 is MNHEY, CDR2 SVGAGI. V shed 6 bases and J 11 bases; nucleotides not matched to a gene: 7.

The chain employs TRBV28 and TRBJ2-2, with D maybe TRBD1 (6 bases). Trimming removed 1 base from V and 7 bases from J, with 13 bases in between. The CDR3 is 15 amino acids. The germline V gene has CDR1 MDHEN and CDR2 SYDVKM. This chain's CDR3 is CASSLYRVISGELFF. The CDR3 DNA is TGTGCCAGCAGTTTATACAGGGTAATCAGCGGGGAGCTGTTTTTT.

The J gene is TRBJ2-3, the V gene TRBV5-4; D is unresolved. The ends were cut back, 1 base at V and 2 bases at J, with 2 bases in the middle. The length of the CDR3 is 12 residues. From germline, CDR1 is SGHNT and CDR2 YYREEE (reference sequence). CDR3 residues: CASSLPTDTQYF. CDR3 in DNA: TGTGCCAGCAGCTTGCCCACAGATACGCAGTATTTT.

This chain connects TRBV6-5 to TRBJ1-1; D perhaps matches TRBD1 (6 bases). Germline V lookup: CDR1 MNHEY, CDR2 SVGAGI. V was pared by 2 bases and J by 6 bases, with 10 bases between. The length of the CDR3 is 13 residues. CDR3 bases: TGTGCCAGCAGTTACAGGGGGATCGCTGAAGCTTTCTTT. It encodes CASSYRGIAEAFF.

V and J are TRBV11-1 and TRBJ2-3; D is unclear. From germline, CDR1 is SGHAT and CDR2 FQDESV (reference sequence). This CDR3 contains 18 residues. V lost 3 bases and J lost 4, with 23 bases in between. The CDR3: CASSFGFESSAWPDTQYF. CDR3 sequence (DNA): TGTGCCAGCAGCTTCGGTTTTGAGAGCTCGGCATGGCCAGATACGCAGTATTTT.

V usage is TRBV9 and J usage is TRBJ1-1; no clear D. The CDR3 totals 15 residues. Trimming pared 3 bases from V and 1 base from J, leaving 13 bases between. Germline V gene data show CDR1 as SGDLS and CDR2 as YYNGEE. CDR3 residues: CASSATPLGNTEAFF. Here the CDR3 DNA reads TGTGCCAGCAGCGCGACCCCTCTTGGGAACACTGAAGCTTTCTTT. Complete variable domain (other parts from reference TRBV9 and TRBJ1-1): DSGVTQTPKHLITATGQRVTLRCSPRSGDLSVYWYQQSLDQGLQFLIQYYNGEERAKGNILERFSAQQFPDLHSELNLSSLELGDSALYFCASSATPLGNTEAFFGQGTRLTVV.

The V and J genes are TRBV27 and TRBJ2-1, with 14 positions matching TRBD2. Looked up from germline, CDR1 is MNHEY and CDR2 is SMNVEV (reference sequence). The CDR3 runs to 16 residues. Losses at the gene ends were 5 bases for V and 3 bases for J; bases not matched to a gene: 3. The CDR3 protein is CASSPGTSGSYNEQFF. DNA of the CDR3: TGTGCCAGCAGTCCGGGGACTAGCGGGAGCTACAATGAGCAGTTCTTC.

The chain recombines TRBV2 with TRBJ2-7; D ambiguous. The germline gives CDR1 SNHLY, CDR2 FYNNEI. Trimming shortened V by 5 bases and J by 1 base, and 6 bases separated the two germline ends. The CDR3 length is 12 residues. Here the CDR3 reads CASSLESYEQYF. The CDR3 region has the DNA TGTGCCAGCAGTCTAGAGTCCTACGAGCAGTACTTC. The full variable domain, with the rest looked up from reference TRBV2 and TRBJ2-7, is EPEVTQTPSHQVTQMGQEVILRCVPISNHLYFYWYRQILGQKVEFLVSFYNNEISEKSEIFDDQFSVERPDGSNFTLKIRSTKLEDSAMYFCASSLESYEQYFGPGTRLTVT.

This rearrangement joins TRBV29-1 to TRBJ1-2, with 7 bases identical to TRBD1. V shed 6 bases, J shed 1 base, and the junction held 8 bases outside the gene matches. This CDR3 comprises 14 residues. Germline assignment: CDR1 SQVTM and CDR2 ANQGSEA. The CDR3 region has the DNA TGCAGCGTCCGCCTACAGGGGATTAACTATGGCTACACCTTC. The encoded protein is CSVRLQGINYGYTF.